Shown below are 5 T cell receptor beta chains from a single sample sequenced in a study of technical replicates of blood from a few donors. The method was immunoSEQ multiplex PCR; TCRdb's version includes in-frame clones alone and lacks a portion of them. The sample contains 91,000 or so clones, approximately 95% of which appear only once. Specimen: T cells isolated from PBMCs. These receptors all stem from a human donor in good health.

V is TRBV27 and J is TRBJ1-2; TRBD1 matches at 8 bases. The CDR3 is made up of 18 amino acids. The V segment lost 1 base and the J segment 5 bases; nucleotides outside the gene matches: 15. Germline CDR1 and CDR2: MNHEY and SMNVEV (reference sequence). The CDR3 spells CASSLYSGGVSARYGYTF. In DNA form, the CDR3 reads TGTGCCAGCAGTTTATATTCAGGGGGCGTATCCGCTAGGTATGGCTACACCTTC.

The rearrangement uses TRBV6-5 and TRBJ1-2, with a weak D call TRBD1 (6 bases). V shed 0 bases and J shed 2 bases, with 13 bases lying between them. The germline CDR1 and CDR2 sequences are MNHEY and SVGAGI. CDR3 length: 16 residues. CDR3 region: CASSYSDSRKNYGYTF. As DNA, the CDR3 is TGTGCCAGCAGTTACTCGGACAGCCGGAAAAACTATGGCTACACCTTC.

This chain connects TRBV7-9 to TRBJ1-1, with D hard to call. The CDR3 is made up of 13 amino acids. Between the trimmed V and J ends, which lost 3 bases and 4 bases, there was a span of 9 bases. Germline CDR1 and CDR2: SEHNR and FQNEAQ (reference sequence). The CDR3 spells CASSLSGVTEAFF. Here the CDR3 DNA reads TGTGCCAGCAGCTTGTCAGGTGTCACTGAAGCTTTCTTT.

The CDR3 loop is CASSMWSGSNTEAFF. CDR3 in DNA: TGTGCCAGTAGTATGTGGTCAGGCTCGAACACTGAAGCTTTCTTT. The V gene is TRBV19, the J gene TRBJ1-1; no firm D call. Trimming removed 3 bases from V and 1 base from J, with 12 bases in between. The germline V gene has CDR1 LNHDA and CDR2 SQIVND (reference sequence). CDR3 length: 15 amino acids.

The rearrangement uses TRBV7-9 and TRBJ2-1; 12 bases are shared with TRBD2. V dropped 3 bases and J dropped 7; count of bases not matched to a gene: 4. Looked up from germline, CDR1 is SEHNR and CDR2 is FQNEAQ (reference sequence). The CDR3 has 15 amino acids. CDR3 sequence: CASSLLLAGGNEQFF. In nucleotides, the CDR3 is TGTGCCAGCAGCTTGCTACTAGCGGGGGGAAATGAGCAGTTCTTC. Full variable domain (rest looked up from reference TRBV7-9 and TRBJ2-1): DTGVSQNPRHKITKRGQNVTFRCDPISEHNRLYWYRQTLGQGPEFLTYFQNEAQLEKSRLLSDRFSAERPKGSFSTLEIQRTEQGDSAMYLCASSLLLAGGNEQFFGPGTRLTVL.